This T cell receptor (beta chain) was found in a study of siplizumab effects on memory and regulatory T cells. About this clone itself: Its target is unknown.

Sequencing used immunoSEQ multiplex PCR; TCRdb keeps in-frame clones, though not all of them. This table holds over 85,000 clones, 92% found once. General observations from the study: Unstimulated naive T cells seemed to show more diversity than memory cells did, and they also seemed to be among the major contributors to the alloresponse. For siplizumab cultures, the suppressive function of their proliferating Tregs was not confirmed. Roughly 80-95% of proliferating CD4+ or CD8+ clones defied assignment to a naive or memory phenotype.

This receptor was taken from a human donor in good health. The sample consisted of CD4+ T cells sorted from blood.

In DNA, the CDR3 is TGTGCCAGCAGTTCTCCAGGGACAGTCCAAGAGACCCAGTACTTC. Its protein is CASSSPGTVQETQYF. The V call is TRBV6-5, the J call TRBJ2-5, with TRBD1 matching 7 bases. Germline V CDR1 and CDR2: MNHEY, SVGAGI. V gave up 4 bases and J gave up 1 base; unmatched junction bases: 6. This CDR3 comprises 15 residues.